The 19 T cell receptor beta chains given below trace back to one sample, sequenced in a study of T-cell memory formation after mild COVID-19. Each CDR3 protein is one row after TCRdb ran MiXCR on the 5' RACE reads. The table shows 500,000 to 550,000 distinct CDR3 sequences, with about a fifth occurring only once. The sample taken for sequencing was PBMCs or a T cell subset sorted from them (not recorded which). The receptor set was obtained from an adult woman who had mild COVID-19 (a few samples of this study predate the infection). Cell type and time point are not known.

The chain couples TRBV20-1 to TRBJ2-3, with D hard to call. The CDR3 runs 15 residues. The germline V and J ends were trimmed by 6 bases and 2 bases, with 18 bases remaining between them. Germline assignment: CDR1 DFQATT and CDR2 SNEGSKA (reference sequence). This chain's CDR3 is CSAVNFVISTDTQYF. The CDR3 bases are TGCAGTGCCGTGAACTTTGTGATATCCACAGATACGCAGTATTTT.

CDR3 in amino acids: CASSPRTENSIRLFF. In nucleotides, the CDR3 is TGTGCCAGCAGCCCCCGGACAGAAAACAGTATTCGGCTGTTTTTT. V gene TRBV3-1 combines with J gene TRBJ2-2; a possible D gene is TRBD1 (6 bases). CDR1 is LGHDT, CDR2 YNNKEL, per germline (reference sequence). The CDR3 consists of 15 residues. With 4 bases removed from V and 13 bases from J, the gap between germline ends came to 22 bases. The full variable domain, in which reference TRBV3-1 and TRBJ2-2 provide the parts outside the CDR3, is DTAVSQTPKYLVTQMGNDKSIKCEQNLGHDTMYWYKQDSKKFLKIMFSYNNKELIINETVPNRFSPKSPDKAHLNLHINSLELGDSAVYFCASSPRTENSIRLFFGEGSRLTVL.

The chain joins TRBV30 to TRBJ2-3, with 7 bases that match TRBD2. J gave up 2 bases and V 4 bases, and 9 bases lay outside the gene matches. CDR3 length equals 15 residues. Germline V CDR1 and CDR2: GTSNPN, SVGIG (reference sequence). CDR3 protein: CAWTVAGLNTDTQYF. The DNA of the CDR3 is TGTGCCTGGACCGTCGCGGGACTAAACACAGATACGCAGTATTTT.

This clonotype was seen a handful of times. The V gene is TRBV12-3 or TRBV12-4, the J gene TRBJ2-2, with 10 bases that match TRBD2. The CDR3 covers 15 residues. V was clipped by 2 bases and J by 7 bases; unmatched bases: 4. CDR3 DNA: TGTGCCAGCAGTTTAAGCGGGGGGGCCATCGGGGAGCTGTTTTTT. This sequence encodes CASSLSGGAIGELFF.

This clonotype occurred once. This chain joins TRBV4-1 and TRBJ2-7; TRBD1 aligns across 9 bases. Trimming took 4 bases from V and 4 from J; bases not matched to a gene: 8. Per the germline V gene, CDR1 is MGHRA and CDR2 is YSYEKL. The length of the CDR3 is 15 residues. The CDR3 spells CASSPRAGQGYEQYF. In DNA form, the CDR3 reads TGCGCCAGCAGCCCCCGAGCCGGACAGGGGTACGAGCAGTACTTC.

This clonotype turned up a few times. The V call is TRBV5-5, the J call TRBJ2-7; no definite D call. Trimming left V 0 bases short and J 2 bases short, with 12 bases between. This CDR3 is 15 amino acids long. CDR1 and CDR2 (germline): SGHKS, YYEKEE (reference sequence). As DNA, the CDR3 is TGTGCCAGCAGCTTGGGATTCGACGGCACCTACGAGCAGTACTTC. Protein: CASSLGFDGTYEQYF.

In its sample, this clonotype was seen a few times. The chain recombines TRBV29-1 with TRBJ2-7; maybe TRBD2 (6 bases). Trimming removed 1 base from V and 0 bases from J, with 10 bases in between. Germline V lookup: CDR1 SQVTM, CDR2 ANQGSEA. The CDR3 loop spans 14 amino acids. The CDR3 DNA follows: TGCAGCGTTGAAGGGGACGGGAGCTCCTACGAGCAGTACTTC. It encodes CSVEGDGSSYEQYF.

This clonotype was detected only a few times. The chain links TRBV7-2 to TRBJ2-3, with D possibly being TRBD2 (5 bases). CDR1 is SGHTA and CDR2 is FQGNSA in the germline V gene. V shed 0 bases and J shed 5 bases, with 9 bases lying between them. The CDR3 runs 14 residues. CDR3 amino acids: CASSLALEGDTQYF. CDR3 DNA: TGTGCCAGCAGCTTAGCACTCGAGGGAGATACGCAGTATTTT.

This rearrangement joins TRBV18 to TRBJ2-1; 15 bases fit TRBD2. This CDR3 comprises 16 residues. Trimming removed 2 bases from V and 7 bases from J; junction bases left unmatched: 3. Germline V gene lookup returns CDR1 KGHSH and CDR2 LQKENI. This CDR3 reads CASSPTGLAGGNEQFF. In DNA, the CDR3 is TGTGCCAGCTCACCAACGGGACTAGCGGGGGGAAATGAGCAGTTCTTC.

The rearrangement uses TRBV6-1 and TRBJ1-1; tentative D call: TRBD1 (6 bases). The V and J ends lost 7 bases and 10 bases respectively, with 16 bases between them. From germline, CDR1 is MNHNS and CDR2 SASEGT. The CDR3 loop spans 12 amino acids. The CDR3 DNA reads as TGTGCCAGCAATCCAGGGGCGTCGGGAGCTTTCTTT. The encoded protein is CASNPGASGAFF.

This clonotype came up a few times. V gene TRBV12-3 or TRBV12-4 combines with J gene TRBJ2-7; TRBD2 might be the D (6 bases). The CDR3 consists of 15 residues. V dropped 5 bases and J dropped 6 bases, with 20 bases sitting between them. The CDR3, as DNA: TGTGCCAGCAGTCCCCCGGGACTCCTAGCTGGCGAGCAGTACTTC. Translated: CASSPPGLLAGEQYF.

This chain connects TRBV2 to TRBJ1-2; no clear D. Germline V gives CDR1 SNHLY, CDR2 FYNNEI. The CDR3 runs 13 residues. Trimming removed 7 bases from V and 5 bases from J, with 14 bases in between. CDR3 amino acids: CASMSGSRYGYTF. In DNA form, the CDR3 reads TGTGCCAGCATGTCCGGGTCTCGATATGGCTACACCTTC.

The CDR3, as DNA: TGTGCCAGCAGCTTAGGGGATTTAAGCTATGGCTACACCTTC. Residues: CASSLGDLSYGYTF. V usage is TRBV7-9 and J usage is TRBJ1-2; D gene ambiguous. There are 14 residues in the CDR3. Trimming pared 1 base from V and 4 bases from J, leaving 10 bases between. CDR1 is SEHNR, CDR2 FQNEAQ, per germline (reference sequence).

The chain uses TRBV6-4 and TRBJ1-4, with unresolved D. Germline V CDR1 and CDR2: MRHNA, SNTAGT. The ends were cut back, 4 bases at V and 8 bases at J, with 14 bases in the middle. This CDR3 spans 14 amino acids. CDR3 nucleotide sequence: TGTGCCAGCAGTGGGTGGGCGACACGAGAAAAACTGTTTTTT. It encodes CASSGWATREKLFF.

This clonotype was detected a few times. The chain employs TRBV7-9 and TRBJ1-2; D ambiguous. Trimming took off 1 base at V and 7 bases at J, with 7 bases between the two ends. Germline CDR1 reads SEHNR; CDR2 reads FQNEAQ (reference sequence). The CDR3 is made up of 12 amino acids. The CDR3 bases are TGTGCCAGCAGCTTAGAAAAGGGTGGCTACACCTTC. It codes for CASSLEKGGYTF. Combining the CDR3 with reference TRBV7-9 and TRBJ1-2 gives the whole variable domain DTGVSQNPRHKITKRGQNVTFRCDPISEHNRLYWYRQTLGQGPEFLTYFQNEAQLEKSRLLSDRFSAERPKGSFSTLEIQRTEQGDSAMYLCASSLEKGGYTFGSGTRLTVV.

The chain links TRBV4-1 to TRBJ2-2; D gene ambiguous. The CDR3 has 18 residues. Trimming removed 2 bases at V and 0 bases at J, with 16 bases between. Germline CDR1 MGHRA, CDR2 YSYEKL. DNA of the CDR3: TGCGCCAGCAGCCAAATAAATCTCCGAAGCGCGAACACCGGGGAGCTGTTTTTT. As protein: CASSQINLRSANTGELFF.

The rearrangement uses TRBV29-1 and TRBJ2-1; 10 positions agree with TRBD2. The CDR3 spans 20 residues. Germline CDR1 is SQVTM and CDR2 is ANQGSEA. V lost 3 bases, J lost 4 bases, and 21 bases stayed unmatched. CDR3 coding DNA: TGCAGCGTTGAGAGTAGGGGAGGGCGGCTAGCGGGGGTCTTATACAATGAGCAGTTCTTC. Translating gives CSVESRGGRLAGVLYNEQFF.

The V and J genes are TRBV5-1 and TRBJ2-7; D is perhaps TRBD2 (6 bases). Germline-derived CDR1 and CDR2 are SGHRS and YFSETQ. The CDR3 sequence is 15 residues long. V lost 0 bases and J lost 4, with 14 bases in between. The chain's CDR3 is CASSLATGSTYEQYF. The CDR3 nucleotides read TGCGCCAGCAGCTTGGCCACCGGGAGTACTTACGAGCAGTACTTC.

This clonotype was counted a few times. The V call is TRBV12-3 or TRBV12-4, the J call TRBJ1-1, with D possibly TRBD1 on 5 matching bases. Trimming took 5 bases from V and 7 from J, leaving 11 bases between them. CDR3 length: 12 amino acids. CDR3 protein: CASSQGRGEAFF. The DNA of the CDR3 is TGTGCCAGCAGTCAGGGACGGGGTGAAGCTTTCTTT.